Detailed here is one T cell receptor beta chain. Its target is not known. The data derive from a study of PD-1 blockade in classical Hodgkin lymphoma. Broader study findings: Sources of repertoire differences remain undefined, possibly disease activity or prior therapy.

Germline CDR1 is SGDLS and CDR2 is YYNGEE. The CDR3 runs to 16 residues. The ends lost 3 bases at V and 0 bases at J; junction bases unmatched: 5. Every single patient, without exception, relapsed after autologous stem cell transplantation, and brentuximab vedotin exposure varied. Best responses were complete response, partial response or progressive disease. Libraries were prepared by immunoSEQ multiplex PCR; TCRdb keeps only in-frame clonotypes and omits some of them. The data contain about 20,000 clones, around 86% of them singletons. The chain joins TRBV9 to TRBJ1-3; the match to TRBD1 covers 8 bases. This clonotype was obtained from a human donor with classical Hodgkin lymphoma. The material sequenced was peripheral blood mononuclear cells (PBMCs), taken at baseline. CDR3 loop: CASSGQGMVSGNTIYF. CDR3 nucleotide sequence: TGTGCCAGCAGCGGACAGGGGATGGTCTCTGGAAACACCATATATTTT.